Described below is a single TCR beta chain sequence and its context. The data were taken from a study of shared clonotypes between healthy human individuals. Using immunoSEQ multiplex PCR, the repertoire was profiled, and TCRdb retains in-frame clones only, with some absent. The sample consists of 1.5 million to 2.5 million clones, about 95% of them appearing once. Naivety among CD8 cells was defined by CD45RO negativity and positive CCR7 selection, thereby excluding terminally differentiated effector memory CD45RA+ cells. Looked up from germline, CDR1 is SEHNR and CDR2 is FQNEAQ (reference sequence). The CDR3 loop spans 17 amino acids. V dropped 4 bases and J dropped 4 bases, with 22 bases sitting between them.

The sequence was collected from a young man in good health. What was sequenced was naive CD8+ T cells sorted from blood. J is TRBJ1-2 and V is TRBV7-9; D not certain. The CDR3 is CASSSTRTVPSGYGYTF. Written as DNA, the CDR3 is TGTGCCAGCAGCTCCACCAGGACGGTCCCGTCGGGCTATGGCTACACCTTC.